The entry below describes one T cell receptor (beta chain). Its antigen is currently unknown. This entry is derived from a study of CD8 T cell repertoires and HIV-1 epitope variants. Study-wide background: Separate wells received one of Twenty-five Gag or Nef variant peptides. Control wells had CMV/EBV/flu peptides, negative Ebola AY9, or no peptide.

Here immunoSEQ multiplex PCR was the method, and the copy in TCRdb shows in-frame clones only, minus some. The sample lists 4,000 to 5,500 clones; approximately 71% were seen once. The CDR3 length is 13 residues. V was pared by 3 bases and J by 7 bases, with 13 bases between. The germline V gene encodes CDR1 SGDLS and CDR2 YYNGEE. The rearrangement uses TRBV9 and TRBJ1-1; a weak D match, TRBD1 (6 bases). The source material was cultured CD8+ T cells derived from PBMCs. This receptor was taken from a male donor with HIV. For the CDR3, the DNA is TGTGCCAGCAGCGCACGGGGGCCCGTTGAAGCTTTCTTT. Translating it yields CASSARGPVEAFF.